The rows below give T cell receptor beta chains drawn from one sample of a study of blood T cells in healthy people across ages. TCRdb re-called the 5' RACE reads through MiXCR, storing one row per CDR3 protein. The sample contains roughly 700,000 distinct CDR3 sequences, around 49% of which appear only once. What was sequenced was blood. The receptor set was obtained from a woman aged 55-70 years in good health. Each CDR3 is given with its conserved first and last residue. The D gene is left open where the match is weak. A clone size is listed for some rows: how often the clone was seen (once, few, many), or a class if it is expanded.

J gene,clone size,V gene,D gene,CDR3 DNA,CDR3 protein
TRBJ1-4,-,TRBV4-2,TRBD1,TGTGCCAGCAGCCAGACAGGGGGCTCTAATGAAAAACTGTTTTTT,CASSQTGGSNEKLFF
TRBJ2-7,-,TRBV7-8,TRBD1,TGTGCCAGCAGCTTATCAGGACAGGGGTCCCACGAGCAGTACTTC,CASSLSGQGSHEQYF
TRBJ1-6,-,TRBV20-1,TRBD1,TGCAGTGCTCAGGGGGGTAATTCACCCCTCCACTTT,CSAQGGNSPLHF
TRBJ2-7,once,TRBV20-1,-,TGCAGTGCTAGTGTTGCCGCGGCCTCAGGGGACGAGCAGTACTTC,CSASVAAASGDEQYF
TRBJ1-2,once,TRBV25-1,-,TGTGCCAGCGCAGAAGGCGGATTGGGGGATGGCTACACCTTC,CASAEGGLGDGYTF
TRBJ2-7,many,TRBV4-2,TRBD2,TGTGCCAGCAGCCAAGGAGTGCAAGGGGCGGGAGGGCCATCCTACGAGCAGTACTTC,CASSQGVQGAGGPSYEQYF
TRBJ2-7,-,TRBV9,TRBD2,TGTGCCAGCAGCGTAGAACCTAGCGGAAACTACGAGCAGTACTTC,CASSVEPSGNYEQYF
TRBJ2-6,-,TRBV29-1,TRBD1,TGCAGCGTTGAAGATGGGACAGGGGAGGCCAACGTCCTGACTTTC,CSVEDGTGEANVLTF
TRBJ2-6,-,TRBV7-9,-,TGTGCCAGCAGCGCCATCCCTGGGGCCAACGTCCTGACTTTC,CASSAIPGANVLTF
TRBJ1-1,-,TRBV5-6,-,TGTGCCAGCAGCTTAGACATGGACACTGAAGCTTTCTTT,CASSLDMDTEAFF
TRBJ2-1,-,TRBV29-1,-,TGCAGCGTTGCTTCCGGGCCCTACGAGCAGTTCTTC,CSVASGPYEQFF
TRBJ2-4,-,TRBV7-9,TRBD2,TGTGCCAGCAGCTTTTCCGGGACTAGCGGGGGGAAAAACATTCAGTACTTC,CASSFSGTSGGKNIQYF
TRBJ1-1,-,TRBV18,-,TGTGCCAGCTCACCCACGGCAGGGAACACTGAAGCTTTCTTT,CASSPTAGNTEAFF
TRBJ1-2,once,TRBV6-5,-,TGTGCCAGCAGTTACGACCTCACAGGGAACTATGGCTACACCTTC,CASSYDLTGNYGYTF
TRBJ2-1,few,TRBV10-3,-,TGTGCCATCAGTGAGTCGACGGACAGCCGGATGGCTGAGCAGTTCTTC,CAISESTDSRMAEQFF
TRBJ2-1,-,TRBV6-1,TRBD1,TGTGCCAGCAGCCCGATCGGGACAGGGGAAGGTAATGAGCAGTTCTTC,CASSPIGTGEGNEQFF
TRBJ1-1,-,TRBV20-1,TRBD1,TGCAGTGCGGATACAGGGGTGGGGGTTAACACTGAAGCTTTCTTT,CSADTGVGVNTEAFF
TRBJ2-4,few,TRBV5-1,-,TGCGCCAGCAGCCCCTCAGGACGGATTTTAAACATTCAGTACTTC,CASSPSGRILNIQYF
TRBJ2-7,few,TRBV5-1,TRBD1,TGCGCCAGCAGCTTGTGGGAATTGGGGGCAGGGGGCTACTACGAGCAGTACTTC,CASSLWELGAGGYYEQYF
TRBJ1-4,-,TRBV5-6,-,TGTGCCAGCAGCTTTTGGGGGGACGGAGGGGCGTTTGAAGAAAAACTGTTTTTT,CASSFWGDGGAFEEKLFF
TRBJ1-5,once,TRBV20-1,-,TGCAGTGCTAGAGTGGCGGGGAAAACTCAGCCCCAGCATTTT,CSARVAGKTQPQHF
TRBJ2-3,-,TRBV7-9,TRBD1,TGTGCCAGCAGCGGTCAGGGGGACGCAGATACGCAGTATTTT,CASSGQGDADTQYF
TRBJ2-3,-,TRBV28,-,TGTGCCAGCAACCGGGCCTCGGGCGGAGATACGCAGTATTTT,CASNRASGGDTQYF
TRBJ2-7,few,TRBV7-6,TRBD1,TGTGCCAGCAGCTTGTTTTCGCGACAGGGCCCTACCTACGAGCAGTACTTC,CASSLFSRQGPTYEQYF
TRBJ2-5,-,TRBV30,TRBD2,TGTGCCTGGAGTGTAGGCGGGAGAGGAGAGACCCAGTACTTC,CAWSVGGRGETQYF
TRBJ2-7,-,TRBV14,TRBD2,TGTGCCAGCAGGAGAACCGGGACTAGCGGATACGAGCAGTACTTC,CASRRTGTSGYEQYF
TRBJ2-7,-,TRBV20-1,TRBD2,TGCAGTGCTAGCTCCGGACTAGCGGGAGCCTACGAGCAGTACTTC,CSASSGLAGAYEQYF
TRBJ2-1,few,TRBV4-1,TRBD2,TGCGCCAGCAGCCAAGTGGTAGCGGGAGGGCCCTATGAGCAGTTCTTC,CASSQVVAGGPYEQFF
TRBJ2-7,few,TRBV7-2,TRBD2,TGTGCCAGCAGCAGAATAGCGGGACTAACCTACGAGCAGTACTTC,CASSRIAGLTYEQYF
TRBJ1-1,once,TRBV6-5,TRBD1,TGTGCCAGCATGACTCTTCTGACAGGGGCCCTTGAAGCTTTCTTT,CASMTLLTGALEAFF
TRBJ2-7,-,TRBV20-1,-,TGCAGTGCCCCTGCCGGCTACGCCTACGAGCAGTACTTC,CSAPAGYAYEQYF
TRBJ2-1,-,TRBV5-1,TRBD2,TGCGCCAGCAGTACTAGCGGGGGTAACTCTTACAATGAGCAGTTCTTC,CASSTSGGNSYNEQFF
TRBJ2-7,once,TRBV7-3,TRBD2,TGTGCCAGCAGCTTAATCGCGGGAGGTTACAATGAGCAGTACTTC,CASSLIAGGYNEQYF
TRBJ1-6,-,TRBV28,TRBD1,TGTGCCAGCAGAATACCGGGACAGAATAATTCACCCCTCCACTTT,CASRIPGQNNSPLHF
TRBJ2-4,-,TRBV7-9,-,TGTGCCAGCAGCTTAGAGTCGGGAGCAGAGGCCAAAAACATTCAGTACTTC,CASSLESGAEAKNIQYF
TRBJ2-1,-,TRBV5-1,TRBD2,TGCGCCAGCAGCTTGGATGGACTAGCGGGTTACTATGAGCAGTTCTTC,CASSLDGLAGYYEQFF
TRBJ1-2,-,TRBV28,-,TGTGCCAGCAGCAACCGGGCCAGGGTAGGCTACACCTTC,CASSNRARVGYTF
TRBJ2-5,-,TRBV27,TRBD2,TGTGCCAGCAGTGTCTCACTAGCGGGAGGGTGGGAGACCCAGTACTTC,CASSVSLAGGWETQYF
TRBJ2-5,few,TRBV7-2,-,TGTGCCAGCAGCTTAAACAGGGGAGGTAGTAGGGAGACCCAGTACTTC,CASSLNRGGSRETQYF
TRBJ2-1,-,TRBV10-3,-,TGTGCCATCAGTGAGTCGACTCGGCCCCTCGGGGAGCAGTTCTTC,CAISESTRPLGEQFF
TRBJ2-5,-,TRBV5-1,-,TGCGCCAGCAGCGACCCAAGAGAGACCCAGTACTTC,CASSDPRETQYF
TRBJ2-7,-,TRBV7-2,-,TGTGGCAGCAGCTTTGGAATCGAGCAGTACTTC,CGSSFGIEQYF